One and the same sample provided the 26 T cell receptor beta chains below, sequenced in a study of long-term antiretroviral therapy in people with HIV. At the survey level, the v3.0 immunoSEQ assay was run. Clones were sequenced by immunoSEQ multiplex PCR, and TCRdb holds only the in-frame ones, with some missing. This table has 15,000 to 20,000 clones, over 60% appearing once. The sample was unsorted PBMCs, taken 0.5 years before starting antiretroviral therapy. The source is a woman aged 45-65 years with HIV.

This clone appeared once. CDR3 loop: CASSNGRDGNEKLFF. The CDR3 DNA sequence: TGTGCCAGCAGCAACGGGCGGGATGGGAATGAAAAACTGTTTTTT. V is TRBV7-9 and J is TRBJ1-4; D remains unclear. Deletions cut 5 bases from V and 5 bases from J, with 15 bases between. Germline CDR1 and CDR2: SEHNR and FQNEAQ (reference sequence). This CDR3 region has 15 residues.

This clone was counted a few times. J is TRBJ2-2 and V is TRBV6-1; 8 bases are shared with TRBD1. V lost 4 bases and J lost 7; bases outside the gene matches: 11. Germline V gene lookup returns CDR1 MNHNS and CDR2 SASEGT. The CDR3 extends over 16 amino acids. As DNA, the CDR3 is TGTGCCAGCAGTGCGATATCAGGGGGCTACGGCGGGGAGCTGTTTTTT. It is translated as CASSAISGGYGGELFF.

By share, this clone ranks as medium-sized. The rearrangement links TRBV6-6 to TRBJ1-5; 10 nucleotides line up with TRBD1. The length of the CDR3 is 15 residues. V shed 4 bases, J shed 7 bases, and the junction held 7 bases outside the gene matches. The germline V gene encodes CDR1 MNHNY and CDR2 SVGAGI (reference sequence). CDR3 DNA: TGTGCCAGCAGTTCAACCGGGACAGGGGAGCAGCCCCAGCATTTT. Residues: CASSSTGTGEQPQHF.

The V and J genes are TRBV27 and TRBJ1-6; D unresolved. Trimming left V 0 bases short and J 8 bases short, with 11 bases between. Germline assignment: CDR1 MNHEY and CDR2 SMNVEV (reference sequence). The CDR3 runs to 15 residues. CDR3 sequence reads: CASSLSPDGYSPLHF. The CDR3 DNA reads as TGTGCCAGCAGTTTATCCCCGGACGGTTATTCACCCCTCCACTTT.

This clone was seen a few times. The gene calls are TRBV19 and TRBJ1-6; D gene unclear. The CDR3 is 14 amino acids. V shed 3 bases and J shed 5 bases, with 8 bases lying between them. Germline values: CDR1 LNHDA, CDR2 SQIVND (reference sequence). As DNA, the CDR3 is TGTGCCAGTAGTATTGGGCAGGATAATTCACCCCTCCACTTT. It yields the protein CASSIGQDNSPLHF.

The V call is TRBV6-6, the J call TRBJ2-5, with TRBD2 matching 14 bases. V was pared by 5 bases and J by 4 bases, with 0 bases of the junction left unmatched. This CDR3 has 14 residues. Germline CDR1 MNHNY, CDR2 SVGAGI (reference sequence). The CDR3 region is CASSGTSGGETQYF. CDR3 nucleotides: TGTGCCAGCAGTGGGACTAGCGGGGGAGAGACCCAGTACTTC.

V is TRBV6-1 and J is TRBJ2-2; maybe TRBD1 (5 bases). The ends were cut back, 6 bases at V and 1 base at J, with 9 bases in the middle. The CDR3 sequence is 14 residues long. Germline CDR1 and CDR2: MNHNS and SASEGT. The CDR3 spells CASRVQVNTGELFF. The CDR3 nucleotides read TGTGCCAGCAGGGTACAGGTGAACACCGGGGAGCTGTTTTTT.

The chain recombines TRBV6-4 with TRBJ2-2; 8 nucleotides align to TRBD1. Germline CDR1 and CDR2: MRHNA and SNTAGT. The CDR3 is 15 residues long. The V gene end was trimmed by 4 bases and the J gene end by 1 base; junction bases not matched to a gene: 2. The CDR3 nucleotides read TGTGCCAGCAGTGCCGGGACAGGGAACACCGGGGAGCTGTTTTTT. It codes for CASSAGTGNTGELFF.

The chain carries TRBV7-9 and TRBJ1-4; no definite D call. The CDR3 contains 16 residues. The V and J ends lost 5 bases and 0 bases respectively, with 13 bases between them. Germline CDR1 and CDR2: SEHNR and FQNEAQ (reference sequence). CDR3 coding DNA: TGTGCCAGCAGCCCCAAGCGGGGAACAACTAATGAAAAACTGTTTTTT. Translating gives CASSPKRGTTNEKLFF.

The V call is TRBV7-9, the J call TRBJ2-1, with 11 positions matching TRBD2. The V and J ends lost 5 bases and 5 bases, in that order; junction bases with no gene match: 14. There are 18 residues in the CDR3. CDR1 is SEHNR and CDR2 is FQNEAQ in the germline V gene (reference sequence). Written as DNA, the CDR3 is TGTGCCAGCAGCCCAGGAATTGGACTAGCGGGTGTTGACAATGAGCAGTTCTTC. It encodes CASSPGIGLAGVDNEQFF.

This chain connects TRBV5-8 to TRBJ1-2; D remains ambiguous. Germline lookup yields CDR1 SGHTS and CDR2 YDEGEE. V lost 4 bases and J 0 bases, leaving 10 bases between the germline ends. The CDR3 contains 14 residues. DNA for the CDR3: TGTGCCAGCAGCCCCAACAACGCTAACTATGGCTACACCTTC. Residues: CASSPNNANYGYTF.

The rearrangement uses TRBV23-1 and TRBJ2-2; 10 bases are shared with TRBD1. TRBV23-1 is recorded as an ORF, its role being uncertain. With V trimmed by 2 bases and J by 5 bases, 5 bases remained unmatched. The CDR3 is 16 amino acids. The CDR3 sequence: CASSQPGTGVTGELFF. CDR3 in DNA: TGCGCCAGCAGTCAACCCGGGACAGGGGTGACCGGGGAGCTGTTTTTT.

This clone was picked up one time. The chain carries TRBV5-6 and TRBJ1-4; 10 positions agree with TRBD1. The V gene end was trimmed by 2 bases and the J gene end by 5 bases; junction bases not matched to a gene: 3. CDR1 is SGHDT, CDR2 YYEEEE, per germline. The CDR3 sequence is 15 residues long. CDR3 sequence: CASSFLTGGNEKLFF. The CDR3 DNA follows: TGTGCCAGCAGCTTCCTGACAGGGGGCAATGAAAAACTGTTTTTT.

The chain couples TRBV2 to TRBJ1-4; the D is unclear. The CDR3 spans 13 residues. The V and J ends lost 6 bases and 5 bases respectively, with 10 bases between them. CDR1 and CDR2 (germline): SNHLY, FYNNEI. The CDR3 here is CASRDGVNEKLFF. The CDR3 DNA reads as TGTGCCAGCAGGGACGGCGTAAATGAAAAACTGTTTTTT.

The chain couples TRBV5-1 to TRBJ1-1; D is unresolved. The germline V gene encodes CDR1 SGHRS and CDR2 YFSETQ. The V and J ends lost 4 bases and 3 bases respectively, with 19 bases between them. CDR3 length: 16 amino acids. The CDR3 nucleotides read TGCGCCAGCAGCCCTCGACCGACTGGAGTGGACACTGAAGCTTTCTTT. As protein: CASSPRPTGVDTEAFF.

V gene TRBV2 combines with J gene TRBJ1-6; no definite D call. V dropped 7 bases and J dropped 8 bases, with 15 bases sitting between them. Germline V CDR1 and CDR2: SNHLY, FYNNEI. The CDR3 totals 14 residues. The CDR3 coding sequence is TGTGCCAGCAATCCGGCCGCCGGGGATTCACCCCTCCACTTT. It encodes CASNPAAGDSPLHF.

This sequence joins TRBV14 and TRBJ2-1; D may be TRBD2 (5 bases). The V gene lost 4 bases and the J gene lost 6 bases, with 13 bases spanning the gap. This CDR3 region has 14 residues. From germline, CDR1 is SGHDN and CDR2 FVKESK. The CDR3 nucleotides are TGTGCCAGCAGCCCCCTAGCTAGTACCAATGAGCAGTTCTTC. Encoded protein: CASSPLASTNEQFF. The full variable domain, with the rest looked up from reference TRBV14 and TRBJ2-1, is EAGVTQFPSHSVIEKGQTVTLRCDPISGHDNLYWYRRVMGKEIKFLLHFVKESKQDESGMPNNRFLAERTGGTYSTLKVQPAELEDSGVYFCASSPLASTNEQFFGPGTRLTVL.

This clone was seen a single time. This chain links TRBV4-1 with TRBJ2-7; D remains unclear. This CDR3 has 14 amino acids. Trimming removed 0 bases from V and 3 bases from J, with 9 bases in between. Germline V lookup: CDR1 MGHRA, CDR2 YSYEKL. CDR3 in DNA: TGCGCCAGCAGCCAAGAGGGCAGTATCTACGAGCAGTACTTC. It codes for CASSQEGSIYEQYF.

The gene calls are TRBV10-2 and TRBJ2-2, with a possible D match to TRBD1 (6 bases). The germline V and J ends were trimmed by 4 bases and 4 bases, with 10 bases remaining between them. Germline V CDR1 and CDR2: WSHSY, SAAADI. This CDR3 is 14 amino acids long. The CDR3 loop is CASSVTGRTGELFF. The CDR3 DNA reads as TGCGCCAGCAGTGTGACAGGCCGCACCGGGGAGCTGTTTTTT.

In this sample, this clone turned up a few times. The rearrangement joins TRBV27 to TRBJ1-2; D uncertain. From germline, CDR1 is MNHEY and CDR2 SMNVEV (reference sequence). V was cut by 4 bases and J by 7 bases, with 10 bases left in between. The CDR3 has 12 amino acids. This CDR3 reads CASSSPLFGYTF. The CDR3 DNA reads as TGTGCCAGCAGTTCTCCCCTCTTTGGCTACACCTTC.

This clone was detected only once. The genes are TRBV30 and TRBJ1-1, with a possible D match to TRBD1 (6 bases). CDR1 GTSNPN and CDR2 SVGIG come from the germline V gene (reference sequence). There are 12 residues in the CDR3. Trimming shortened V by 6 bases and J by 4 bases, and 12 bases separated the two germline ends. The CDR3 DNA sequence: TGTGCCTGTATAGGGGGACCCACTGAAGCTTTCTTT. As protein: CACIGGPTEAFF.

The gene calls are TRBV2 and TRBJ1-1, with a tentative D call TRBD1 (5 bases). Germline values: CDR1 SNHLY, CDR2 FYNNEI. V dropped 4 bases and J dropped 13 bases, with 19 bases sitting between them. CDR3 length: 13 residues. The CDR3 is CASSGNRPQEGFF. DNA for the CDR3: TGTGCCAGCAGTGGGAACAGGCCGCAAGAGGGTTTCTTT. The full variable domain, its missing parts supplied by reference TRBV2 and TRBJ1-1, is EPEVTQTPSHQVTQMGQEVILRCVPISNHLYFYWYRQILGQKVEFLVSFYNNEISEKSEIFDDQFSVERPDGSNFTLKIRSTKLEDSAMYFCASSGNRPQEGFFGQGTRLTVV.

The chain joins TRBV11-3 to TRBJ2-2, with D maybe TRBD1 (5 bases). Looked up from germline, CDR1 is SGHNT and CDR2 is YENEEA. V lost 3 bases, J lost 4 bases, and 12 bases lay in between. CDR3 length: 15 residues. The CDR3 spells CASSLQGWGTGELFF. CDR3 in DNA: TGTGCCAGCAGCTTGCAGGGTTGGGGCACCGGGGAGCTGTTTTTT. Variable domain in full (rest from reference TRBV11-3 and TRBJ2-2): EAGVVQSPRYKIIEKKQPVAFWCNPISGHNTLYWYLQNLGQGPELLIRYENEEAVDDSQLPKDRFSAERLKGVDSTLKIQPAELGDSAVYLCASSLQGWGTGELFFGEGSRLTVL.

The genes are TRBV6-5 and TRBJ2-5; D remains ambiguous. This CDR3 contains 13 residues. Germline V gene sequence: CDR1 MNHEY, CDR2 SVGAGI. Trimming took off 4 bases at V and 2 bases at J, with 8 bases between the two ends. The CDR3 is CASSFTVQETQYF. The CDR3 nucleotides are TGTGCCAGCAGTTTTACAGTACAAGAGACCCAGTACTTC.

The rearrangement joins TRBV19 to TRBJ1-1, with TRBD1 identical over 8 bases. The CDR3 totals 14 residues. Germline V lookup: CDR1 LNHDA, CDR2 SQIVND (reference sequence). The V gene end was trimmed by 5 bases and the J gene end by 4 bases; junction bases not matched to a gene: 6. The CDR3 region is CASSAGQGTTEAFF. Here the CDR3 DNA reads TGTGCCAGTAGTGCCGGACAGGGAACCACTGAAGCTTTCTTT.

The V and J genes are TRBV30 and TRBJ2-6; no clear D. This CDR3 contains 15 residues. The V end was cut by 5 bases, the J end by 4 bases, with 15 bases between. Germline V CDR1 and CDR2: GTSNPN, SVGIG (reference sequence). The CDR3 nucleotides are TGTGCCTGGGCTTGGAGTGGGTCCGGGGCCAACGTCCTGACTTTC. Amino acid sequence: CAWAWSGSGANVLTF.